The T cell receptor beta chain under discussion was sequenced for a study of T cells in Graves' hyperthyroidism and ophthalmopathy. General study results and limits: Among clonotypes expanded in thyroid above 0.001, most were also found in blood.

On this clonotype itself: Its antigen is undetermined. This may be a read error, as it is one base from a much larger clone.

Authors of the study amplified TCR beta CDR3 regions from RNA transcripts. In the first-round RT-PCR of the TCR CDR3, the HTBI primer set was used. TCRdb called the multiplex PCR reads again in MiXCR, with one record for every CDR3 protein. The sample lists 200,000 to 250,000 distinct CDR3 sequences, 17% occurring once. Looked up from germline, CDR1 is SGDLS and CDR2 is YYNGEE. The CDR3 length is 18 residues. The chain employs TRBV9 and TRBJ2-1; no clear D. This TCR came from a woman aged 50 to 65 with Graves' hyperthyroidism. The sample taken for sequencing was blood. DNA for the CDR3: TGTGCCAGCAGCGTAGTCGTTGGCGGCCGATCCTACTACAATGAGCAGTCCTTC. Its translation is CASSVVVGGRSYYNEQSF.